This T cell receptor beta chain was recovered during a study of blood T cells in healthy people across ages. Overall study findings and caveats: Diversity estimated from one million T cells was considered an underestimate.

Primers used in a second PCR of about 7 to 11 cycles were a sample-barcoded 5' primer and a J-beta primer mix. In TCRdb, the 5' RACE reads were re-called with MiXCR into one record per CDR3 protein. The table has 700,000 or so distinct CDR3 sequences, roughly two fifths seen once. This clonotype was seen many times. Its target is unknown. Healthy individuals of Caucasian origin from Russia, aged about 6 to 90, served as donors. The total RNA that was extracted per sample amounted to at least 6 micrograms. CDR1 is LGHNA, CDR2 YNFKEQ, per germline. J lost 5 bases, V lost 3 bases, and 14 bases had no gene match. The CDR3 runs to 18 residues.

The source is a man older than 75 in good health. The gene calls are TRBV4-2 and TRBJ2-3, with 10 bases that match TRBD1. The specimen was blood. CDR3 DNA sequence: TGTGCCAGCAGCCACGGTTCCCCCGGCGGGACAGGGGTAGATACGCAGTATTTT. Protein product: CASSHGSPGGTGVDTQYF.